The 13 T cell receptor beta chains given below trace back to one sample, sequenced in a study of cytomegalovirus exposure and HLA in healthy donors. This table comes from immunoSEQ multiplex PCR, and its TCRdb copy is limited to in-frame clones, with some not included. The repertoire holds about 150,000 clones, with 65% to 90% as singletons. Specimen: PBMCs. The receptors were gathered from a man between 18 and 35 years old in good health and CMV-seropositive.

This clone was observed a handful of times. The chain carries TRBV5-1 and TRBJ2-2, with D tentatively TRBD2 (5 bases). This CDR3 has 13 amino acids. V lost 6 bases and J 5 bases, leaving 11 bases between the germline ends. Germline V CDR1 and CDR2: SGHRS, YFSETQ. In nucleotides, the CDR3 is TGCGCCAGCACCCCACTAGAGACCGGGGAGCTGTTTTTT. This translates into CASTPLETGELFF.

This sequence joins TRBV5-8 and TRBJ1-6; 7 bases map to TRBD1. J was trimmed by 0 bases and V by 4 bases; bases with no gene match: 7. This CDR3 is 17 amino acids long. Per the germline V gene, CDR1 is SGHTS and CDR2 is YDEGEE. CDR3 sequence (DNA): TGTGCCAGCAGCCTGAGAGGGGGCCTCTCCTATAATTCACCCCTCCACTTT. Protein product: CASSLRGGLSYNSPLHF. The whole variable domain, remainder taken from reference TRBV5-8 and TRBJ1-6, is EAGVTQSPTHLIKTRGQQATLRCSPISGHTSVYWYQQALGLGLQFLLWYDEGEERNRGNFPPRFSGRQFPNYSSELNVNALELEDSALYLCASSLRGGLSYNSPLHFGNGTRLTVT.

The CDR3 DNA reads TGTGCCAGCGCAGTCCAGGGACTTTCTAACTATGGCTACACCTTC. Translation gives CASAVQGLSNYGYTF. The rearrangement joins TRBV6-6 to TRBJ1-2; D might be TRBD1 (5 bases). Germline V gives CDR1 MNHNY, CDR2 SVGAGI (reference sequence). The germline V and J ends were trimmed by 8 bases and 0 bases, with 16 bases remaining between them. CDR3 length equals 15 residues.

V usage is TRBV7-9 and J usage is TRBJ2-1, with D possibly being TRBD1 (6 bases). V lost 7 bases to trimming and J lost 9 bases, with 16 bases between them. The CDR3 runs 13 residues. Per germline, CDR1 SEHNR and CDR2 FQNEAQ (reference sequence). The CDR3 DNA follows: TGTGCCAGCACCGTATCTTCCAGGGGTGAGCAGTTCTTC. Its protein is CASTVSSRGEQFF.

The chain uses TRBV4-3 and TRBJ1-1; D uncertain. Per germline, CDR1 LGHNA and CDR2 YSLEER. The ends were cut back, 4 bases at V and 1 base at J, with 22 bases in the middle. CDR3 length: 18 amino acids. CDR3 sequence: CASSLSPQKTVTNTEAFF. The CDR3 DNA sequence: TGCGCCAGCAGCCTTAGCCCCCAAAAGACGGTTACGAACACTGAAGCTTTCTTT.

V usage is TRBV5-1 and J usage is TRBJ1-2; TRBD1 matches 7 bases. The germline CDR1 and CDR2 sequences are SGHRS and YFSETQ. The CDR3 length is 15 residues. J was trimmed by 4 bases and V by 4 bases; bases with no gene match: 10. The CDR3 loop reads CASSGWGQFSYGYTF. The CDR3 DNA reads TGCGCCAGCAGCGGATGGGGACAGTTCAGCTATGGCTACACCTTC. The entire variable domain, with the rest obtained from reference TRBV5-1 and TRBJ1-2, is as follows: KAGVTQTPRYLIKTRGQQVTLSCSPISGHRSVSWYQQTPGQGLQFLFEYFSETQRNKGNFPGRFSGRQFSNSRSEMNVSTLELGDSALYLCASSGWGQFSYGYTFGSGTRLTVV.

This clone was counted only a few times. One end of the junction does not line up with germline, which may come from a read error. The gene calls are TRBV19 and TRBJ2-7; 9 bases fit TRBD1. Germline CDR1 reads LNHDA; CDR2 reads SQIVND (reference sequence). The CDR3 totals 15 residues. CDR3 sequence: CASCMGNRGLHEQYF. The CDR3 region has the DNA TGTGCCAGTTGTATGGGGAACAGGGGGCTCCACGAGCAGTACTTC.

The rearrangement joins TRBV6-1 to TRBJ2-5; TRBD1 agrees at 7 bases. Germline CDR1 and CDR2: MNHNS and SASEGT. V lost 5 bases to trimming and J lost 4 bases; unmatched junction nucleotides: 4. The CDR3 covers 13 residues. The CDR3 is CASSSGGGETQYF. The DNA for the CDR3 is TGTGCCAGCAGTTCAGGGGGTGGAGAGACCCAGTACTTC.

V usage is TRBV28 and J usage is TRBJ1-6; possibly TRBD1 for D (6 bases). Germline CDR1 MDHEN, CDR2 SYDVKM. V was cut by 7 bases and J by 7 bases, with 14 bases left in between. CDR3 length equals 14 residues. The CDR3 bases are TGTGCCAGCACCATGAGGGGGGGGAATTCACCCCTCCACTTT. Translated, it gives CASTMRGGNSPLHF.

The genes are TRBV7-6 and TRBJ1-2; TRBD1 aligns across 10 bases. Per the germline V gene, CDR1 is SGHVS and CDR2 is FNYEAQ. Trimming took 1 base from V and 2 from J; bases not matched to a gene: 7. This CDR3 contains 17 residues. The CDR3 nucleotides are TGTGCCAGCAGCTTAGTCGGATCGGGACAGGGGAACTATGGCTACACCTTC. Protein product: CASSLVGSGQGNYGYTF.

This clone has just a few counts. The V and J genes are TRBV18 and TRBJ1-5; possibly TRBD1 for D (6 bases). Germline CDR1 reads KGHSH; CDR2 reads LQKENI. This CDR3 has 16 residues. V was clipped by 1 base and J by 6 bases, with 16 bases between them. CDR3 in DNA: TGTGCCAGCTCACCACTTAAGGGGGGGTCGGGTCAGCCCCAGCATTTT. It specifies CASSPLKGGSGQPQHF.

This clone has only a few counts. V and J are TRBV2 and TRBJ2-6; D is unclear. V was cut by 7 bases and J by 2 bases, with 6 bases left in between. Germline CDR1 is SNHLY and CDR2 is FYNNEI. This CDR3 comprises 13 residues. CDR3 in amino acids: CASTSTGANVLTF. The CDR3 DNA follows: TGTGCCAGCACTAGTACTGGGGCCAACGTCCTGACTTTC.

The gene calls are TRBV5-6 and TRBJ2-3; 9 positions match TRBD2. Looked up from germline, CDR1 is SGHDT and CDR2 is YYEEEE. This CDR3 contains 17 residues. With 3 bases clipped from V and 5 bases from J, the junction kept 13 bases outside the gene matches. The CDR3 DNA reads TGTGCCAGCAGCTCCCCAGACGGACTAGCGCGCGAAGATACGCAGTATTTT. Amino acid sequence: CASSSPDGLAREDTQYF.